The clone carrying this T cell receptor (beta chain) was seen a handful of times. A single record per CDR3 protein comes from TCRdb applying MiXCR to the 5' RACE reads. The table records approximately 80,000 distinct CDR3 sequences, over 9.5% of them present only once. This entry is derived from a study of early T cells in non-severe SARS-CoV-2 infection. Overall study: Sequencing of bulk RNA from unsorted whole blood was done, without chain pairing.

CDR3 length equals 14 residues. Germline V CDR1 and CDR2: SGHVS, FQNEAQ. Trimming left V 3 bases short and J 4 bases short, with 12 bases between. This rearrangement joins TRBV7-8 to TRBJ2-5; perhaps TRBD2 as D (6 bases). This clonotype originated in an adult who was a healthcare worker with PCR-confirmed SARS-CoV-2 infection or an uninfected control (not recorded which). Material for sequencing was whole blood. DNA for the CDR3: TGTGCCAGCAGCTTGTGGGACTCGGGAGAGACCCAGTACTTC. Its translation: CASSLWDSGETQYF.